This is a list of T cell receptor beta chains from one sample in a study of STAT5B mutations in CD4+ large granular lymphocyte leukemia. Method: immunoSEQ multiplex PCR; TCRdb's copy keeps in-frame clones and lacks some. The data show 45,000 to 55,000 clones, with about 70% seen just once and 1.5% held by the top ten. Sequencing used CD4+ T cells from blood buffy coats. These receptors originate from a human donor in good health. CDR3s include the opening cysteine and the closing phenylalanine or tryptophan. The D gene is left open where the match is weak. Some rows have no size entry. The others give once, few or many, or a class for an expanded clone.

CDR3 protein: CASSYSIGGPETQYF; CDR3 DNA: TGTGCCAGCAGTTACTCGATAGGTGGCCCTGAGACGCAGTATTTT; clone size: .; V gene: TRBV6-5; J gene: TRBJ2-3; D gene: .
CDR3 protein: CASSSEVNTEAFF; CDR3 DNA: TGCGCCAGCAGCAGTGAGGTGAACACTGAAGCTTTCTTT; clone size: few; V gene: TRBV5-1; J gene: TRBJ1-1; D gene: .
CDR3 protein: CAWRARGVTNYGYTF; CDR3 DNA: TGTGCCTGGAGAGCTCGGGGGGTGACTAACTATGGCTACACCTTC; clone size: .; V gene: TRBV30; J gene: TRBJ1-2; D gene: .
CDR3 protein: CASWGRDQPQHF; CDR3 DNA: TGTGCCAGCTGGGGGCGAGATCAGCCCCAGCATTTT; clone size: few; V gene: TRBV28; J gene: TRBJ1-5; D gene: .
CDR3 protein: CASSTAGGRETQYF; CDR3 DNA: TGTGCCAGCAGCACCGCGGGGGGGCGGGAGACCCAGTACTTC; clone size: .; V gene: TRBV7-2; J gene: TRBJ2-5; D gene: TRBD2
CDR3 protein: CAISDWGNPNTDTQYF; CDR3 DNA: TGTGCCATCAGTGACTGGGGGAACCCTAACACAGATACGCAGTATTTT; clone size: .; V gene: TRBV10-3; J gene: TRBJ2-3; D gene: .
CDR3 protein: CASSRTPAQNYGYTF; CDR3 DNA: TGTGCCAGCAGCCGGACCCCGGCCCAGAACTATGGCTACACCTTC; clone size: once; V gene: TRBV5-6; J gene: TRBJ1-2; D gene: .
CDR3 protein: CASSLGQGGEKLFF; CDR3 DNA: TGCGCCAGCAGCTTGGGACAGGGAGGTGAAAAACTGTTTTTT; clone size: few; V gene: TRBV5-1; J gene: TRBJ1-4; D gene: TRBD1
CDR3 protein: CASSIDGRGTSNQPQHF; CDR3 DNA: TGTGCCAGTAGTATAGATGGGAGAGGGACAAGCAATCAGCCCCAGCATTTT; clone size: few; V gene: TRBV19; J gene: TRBJ1-5; D gene: .
CDR3 protein: CASSFGQGYGYTF; CDR3 DNA: TGTGCCAGCAGCTTCGGACAGGGCTACGGCTACACCTTC; clone size: once; V gene: TRBV7-9; J gene: TRBJ1-2; D gene: TRBD1
CDR3 protein: CASSPLAGSSYNEQFF; CDR3 DNA: TGTGCCAGCAGCCCTCTAGCGGGGAGCTCCTACAATGAGCAGTTCTTC; clone size: .; V gene: TRBV14; J gene: TRBJ2-1; D gene: TRBD2
CDR3 protein: CAWRAVFGSTDTQYF; CDR3 DNA: TGTGCCTGGCGCGCGGTATTCGGCTCCACAGATACGCAGTATTTT; clone size: .; V gene: TRBV30; J gene: TRBJ2-3; D gene: .
CDR3 protein: CASSAQLAKETQYF; CDR3 DNA: TGTGCCAGCTCAGCGCAACTAGCCAAAGAGACCCAGTACTTC; clone size: .; V gene: TRBV18; J gene: TRBJ2-5; D gene: .
CDR3 protein: CAISATADSYNEQFF; CDR3 DNA: TGTGCCATCAGTGCGACAGCCGACTCCTACAATGAGCAGTTCTTC; clone size: .; V gene: TRBV10-3; J gene: TRBJ2-1; D gene: .
CDR3 protein: CASAHPGQGNEAFF; CDR3 DNA: TGTGCCAGCGCTCATCCGGGACAGGGGAACGAAGCTTTCTTT; clone size: .; V gene: TRBV18; J gene: TRBJ1-1; D gene: TRBD1
CDR3 protein: CASRVDPHRDEQYF; CDR3 DNA: TGTGCCAGCAGAGTCGACCCCCACAGGGACGAGCAGTACTTC; clone size: few; V gene: TRBV6-1; J gene: TRBJ2-7; D gene: .
CDR3 protein: CASSISGTETQYF; CDR3 DNA: TGTGCCAGTAGTATTAGCGGGACGGAGACCCAGTACTTC; clone size: .; V gene: TRBV19; J gene: TRBJ2-5; D gene: TRBD2
CDR3 protein: CASSSYGEGSPLHF; CDR3 DNA: TGTGCCAGCAGCTCCTATGGGGAAGGGTCACCCCTCCACTTT; clone size: few; V gene: TRBV7-6; J gene: TRBJ1-6; D gene: .
CDR3 protein: CASSVVTEAFF; CDR3 DNA: TGTGCCAGCAGCGTAGTTACTGAAGCTTTCTTT; clone size: .; V gene: TRBV9; J gene: TRBJ1-1; D gene: .
CDR3 protein: CASTKTGGGYTF; CDR3 DNA: TGTGCCAGCACCAAGACAGGGGGTGGCTACACCTTC; clone size: .; V gene: TRBV6-5; J gene: TRBJ1-2; D gene: TRBD1